Following are 14 T cell receptor beta chains from one sample sequenced in a study of blood T cell repertoires in COVID-19. Method: immunoSEQ multiplex PCR; TCRdb's copy keeps in-frame clones and lacks some. The profile shows approximately 170,000 clones, more than 70% of them singletons. Sequencing input: peripheral blood. The receptors shown here come from a man in his forties or fifties who had recovered from COVID-19.

The chain employs TRBV6-5 and TRBJ2-2; 10 nucleotides match TRBD2. V was clipped by 0 bases and J by 4 bases; unmatched bases: 2. Germline loops: CDR1 MNHEY, CDR2 SVGAGI. The CDR3 length is 16 residues. CDR3 sequence: CASSYSSGRGTGELFF. CDR3 sequence (DNA): TGTGCCAGCAGTTACTCCAGCGGGAGGGGCACCGGGGAGCTGTTTTTT.

The chain links TRBV25-1 to TRBJ1-2; maybe TRBD1 (5 bases). The ends were cut back, 2 bases at V and 1 base at J, with 8 bases in the middle. CDR1 is MGHDK, CDR2 SYGVNS, per germline. This CDR3 contains 14 residues. The CDR3 loop is CASSEPRDNYGYTF. CDR3 coding DNA: TGTGCCAGCAGTGAACCCAGGGATAACTATGGCTACACCTTC.

The chain employs TRBV4-1 and TRBJ2-1, with D perhaps TRBD2 (5 bases). This CDR3 region has 15 residues. From germline, CDR1 is MGHRA and CDR2 YSYEKL. Trimming left V 5 bases short and J 2 bases short, with 13 bases between. The CDR3, as DNA: TGCGCCAGCAGCAGCGAGGGCGGCCCCTACAATGAGCAGTTCTTC. Amino acids: CASSSEGGPYNEQFF.

V is TRBV6-5 and J is TRBJ2-7, with 7 bases that match TRBD2. The length of the CDR3 is 14 residues. With V trimmed by 4 bases and J by 7 bases, 10 bases remained unmatched. CDR1 and CDR2 (germline): MNHEY, SVGAGI. CDR3 DNA: TGTGCCAGCAGTTCGACTAGCCCGTCTATAGAGCAGTACTTC. Residues: CASSSTSPSIEQYF.

The chain couples TRBV7-2 to TRBJ1-5; weak D call: TRBD1 (6 bases). The V gene's germline CDR1 is SGHTA and CDR2 FQGNSA. Trimming left V 5 bases short and J 4 bases short, with 12 bases between. The length of the CDR3 is 14 residues. This CDR3 reads CASSQLQGNQPQHF. CDR3 in DNA: TGTGCCAGCAGCCAGCTACAGGGTAATCAGCCCCAGCATTTT.

V gene TRBV18 combines with J gene TRBJ2-5; 8 bases line up with TRBD1. J was trimmed by 5 bases and V by 4 bases; bases with no gene match: 3. Germline CDR1 and CDR2: KGHSH and LQKENI. CDR3 length: 13 residues. CDR3 amino acids: CASSQGQEETQYF. The CDR3 DNA sequence: TGTGCCAGCTCACAGGGACAGGAGGAGACCCAGTACTTC.

This clone has just a few counts. The V gene is TRBV25-1, the J gene TRBJ1-2; no clear D gene. Trimming removed 4 bases from V and 5 bases from J, with 5 bases in between. Germline loops: CDR1 MGHDK, CDR2 SYGVNS. There are 11 residues in the CDR3. DNA of the CDR3: TGTGCCAGCAGTGGAGGGTATGGCTACACCTTC. It translates to CASSGGYGYTF.

This sequence joins TRBV5-8 and TRBJ2-1; D gene unclear. V lost 6 bases and J lost 2, with 3 bases in between. The CDR3 spans 11 residues. CDR1 is SGHTS, CDR2 YDEGEE, per germline. DNA for the CDR3: TGTGCCAGCACAGCCTACAATGAGCAGTTCTTC. Translation gives CASTAYNEQFF. The full variable domain, rest sourced from reference TRBV5-8 and TRBJ2-1, is EAGVTQSPTHLIKTRGQQATLRCSPISGHTSVYWYQQALGLGLQFLLWYDEGEERNRGNFPPRFSGRQFPNYSSELNVNALELEDSALYLCASTAYNEQFFGPGTRLTVL.

Turning to this clone: The sample carries other DNA sequences with the same CDR3. The chain links TRBV28 to TRBJ1-1; no reliable D call. Trimming took off 3 bases at V and 1 base at J, with 9 bases between the two ends. CDR3 length: 14 amino acids. The germline CDR1 and CDR2 sequences are MDHEN and SYDVKM. Here the CDR3 DNA reads TGTGCCAGCAGTTTGGGCACAGAGAACACTGAAGCTTTCTTT. Translated: CASSLGTENTEAFF. The variable domain in full, with the rest retrieved from reference TRBV28 and TRBJ1-1, is DVKVTQSSRYLVKRTGEKVFLECVQDMDHENMFWYRQDPGLGLRLIYFSYDVKMKEKGDIPEGYSVSREKKERFSLILESASTNQTSMYLCASSLGTENTEAFFGQGTRLTVV.

The V and J genes are TRBV10-3 and TRBJ1-3; tentative D call: TRBD1 (5 bases). The CDR3 loop spans 15 amino acids. V lost 8 bases to trimming and J lost 1 base, with 15 bases between them. The germline V gene encodes CDR1 ENHRY and CDR2 SYGVKD. The CDR3 spells CAIQPDRPSGNTIYF. CDR3 coding DNA: TGTGCCATCCAACCCGACAGACCATCTGGAAACACCATATATTTT.

This chain uses TRBV4-1 with TRBJ1-4, with TRBD1 matching 7 bases. The CDR3 totals 16 residues. Per the germline V gene, CDR1 is MGHRA and CDR2 is YSYEKL. Trimming cost V 0 bases and J 8 bases; bases outside gene matches: 9. CDR3 amino acids: CASSQDEGGGKEKLFF. The CDR3, as DNA: TGCGCCAGCAGCCAAGATGAAGGGGGCGGGAAAGAAAAACTGTTTTTT.

The chain has TRBV19 and TRBJ2-7, with D maybe TRBD1 (5 bases). The CDR3 spans 14 residues. Per the germline V gene, CDR1 is LNHDA and CDR2 is SQIVND (reference sequence). Trimming stripped 1 base from V and 1 base from J, with 8 bases between. The CDR3 loop reads CASSIAQGSYEQYF. The CDR3 region has the DNA TGTGCCAGTAGTATAGCGCAGGGATCCTACGAGCAGTACTTC.

Only a few counts were recorded for this clone. The chain employs TRBV7-2 and TRBJ1-1; tentative D call: TRBD1 (6 bases). Per the germline V gene, CDR1 is SGHTA and CDR2 is FQGNSA. The CDR3 spans 16 residues. With 5 bases removed from V and 1 base from J, the gap between germline ends came to 17 bases. CDR3 in amino acids: CASSRARGVGNTEAFF. The CDR3 DNA follows: TGTGCCAGCAGCAGGGCCAGGGGCGTAGGGAACACTGAAGCTTTCTTT.

This clone was counted once. J is TRBJ1-6 and V is TRBV7-2, with D tentatively TRBD1 (6 bases). The CDR3 loop spans 16 amino acids. V was cut by 5 bases and J by 10 bases, with 21 bases left in between. Looked up from germline, CDR1 is SGHTA and CDR2 is FQGNSA. CDR3 loop: CASSLGGAGLRSPLHF. CDR3 nucleotide sequence: TGTGCCAGCAGCCTTGGGGGCGCGGGTCTAAGATCACCCCTCCACTTT.